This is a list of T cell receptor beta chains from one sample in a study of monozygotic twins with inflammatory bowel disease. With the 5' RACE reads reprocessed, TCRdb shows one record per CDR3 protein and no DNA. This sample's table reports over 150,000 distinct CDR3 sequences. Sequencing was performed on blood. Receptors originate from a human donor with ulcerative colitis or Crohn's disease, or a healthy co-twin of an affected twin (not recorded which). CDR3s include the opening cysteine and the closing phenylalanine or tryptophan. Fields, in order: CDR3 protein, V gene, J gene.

CSVVGLAGGTDTQYF,TRBV29-1,TRBJ2-3
CASSQDSTQEGFPEAFF,TRBV4-1,TRBJ1-1
CASSSGLSTDTQYF,TRBV7-2,TRBJ2-3
CASSPPPGQGIHEQYF,TRBV5-6,TRBJ2-7
CASSESQDYNEQFF,TRBV6-1,TRBJ2-1
CASSLSSGDTGELFF,TRBV5-1,TRBJ2-2
CASSPATVNTEAFF,TRBV12-3/TRBV12-4,TRBJ1-1
CASSLAFAVIMDEQFF,TRBV13,TRBJ2-1
CATRGGNYGYTF,TRBV6-5,TRBJ1-2
CASSPNGLNTEAFF,TRBV7-2,TRBJ1-1
CASPPREGQLVTNSGNTIYF,TRBV28,TRBJ1-3
CSASSPGQKYGYTF,TRBV20-1,TRBJ1-2
CASSTHGSAGTENIQYF,TRBV5-5,TRBJ2-4
CASSVDPGAYNEQFF,TRBV9,TRBJ2-1
CASSLASDSLNTEAFF,TRBV12-3/TRBV12-4,TRBJ1-1
CASSNIALQPQHF,TRBV21-1,TRBJ1-5
CSAVAGGPEDTQYF,TRBV20-1,TRBJ2-3
CASRGRYTGELFF,TRBV7-8,TRBJ2-2
CASSNRDSGEQYF,TRBV5-1,TRBJ2-7
CASSPRGAGYHEQYF,TRBV7-9,TRBJ2-7
CSARDAGNRVYSPLHF,TRBV20-1,TRBJ1-6
CASSPRTGDGYTF,TRBV5-1,TRBJ1-2
CASSRGFQPQHF,TRBV6-6,TRBJ1-5
CASSSRTGYNEQFF,TRBV5-1,TRBJ2-1
CASSLNRGSEAFF,TRBV7-3,TRBJ1-1
CASSSAGTVSYEQYF,TRBV5-6,TRBJ2-7
CASSVDGQEYGYTF,TRBV5-1,TRBJ1-2
CASSLTSGALYNEQFF,TRBV5-1,TRBJ2-1
CASGLGDYNEQFF,TRBV12-5,TRBJ2-1
CASSLPANRGYEQYF,TRBV28,TRBJ2-7
CASSYGVNYEQYF,TRBV6-2/TRBV6-3,TRBJ2-7
CASSEGRGAYNEQFF,TRBV2,TRBJ2-1
CASSLWGQYNEQFF,TRBV5-4,TRBJ2-1
CASSLWTQGSYEQYF,TRBV12-3/TRBV12-4,TRBJ2-7
CASSGGTGRSGNTIYF,TRBV27,TRBJ1-3
CASSEAWSNQPQHF,TRBV6-1,TRBJ1-5